These 23 T cell receptor beta chains came from one sample sequenced in a study of blood T cell repertoires in COVID-19. Profiled with immunoSEQ multiplex PCR; TCRdb holds only in-frame clones, not every one. The data contain 95,000 or so clones, about 89% of them singletons. Sequenced: peripheral blood. These TCRs come from a woman aged 70-85 years with acute or convalescent COVID-19.

The CDR3 nucleotides read TGCGCCAGCAGCTTGGGGCAGTACAATGAGCAGTTCTTC. The encoded protein is CASSLGQYNEQFF. The V gene is TRBV5-1, the J gene TRBJ2-1, with no clear D. Germline V gene lookup returns CDR1 SGHRS and CDR2 YFSETQ. The CDR3 loop spans 13 amino acids. The V gene lost 0 bases and the J gene lost 4 bases, with 5 bases spanning the gap.

This chain uses TRBV7-9 with TRBJ1-6, with TRBD1 as a possible D gene (6 bases). Germline lookup yields CDR1 SEHNR and CDR2 FQNEAQ (reference sequence). Trimming removed 2 bases from V and 6 bases from J, with 8 bases in between. This CDR3 spans 14 amino acids. CDR3 amino acids: CASSLRGANSPLHF. CDR3 bases: TGTGCCAGCAGCTTACGGGGGGCTAATTCACCCCTCCACTTT.

The chain couples TRBV7-9 to TRBJ2-6; TRBD1 is a possible D gene (6 bases). The V and J ends lost 8 bases and 6 bases respectively, with 17 bases between them. The CDR3 has 15 amino acids. Per germline, CDR1 SEHNR and CDR2 FQNEAQ (reference sequence). The CDR3 DNA sequence: TGTGCCAGCTCTACATCGGCAGGGGCGGCCAACGTCCTGACTTTC. Translating it yields CASSTSAGAANVLTF. Combining the CDR3 with reference TRBV7-9 and TRBJ2-6 gives the whole variable domain DTGVSQNPRHKITKRGQNVTFRCDPISEHNRLYWYRQTLGQGPEFLTYFQNEAQLEKSRLLSDRFSAERPKGSFSTLEIQRTEQGDSAMYLCASSTSAGAANVLTFGAGSRLTVL.

The chain carries TRBV5-4 and TRBJ2-5; maybe TRBD1 (5 bases). The ends were cut back, 2 bases at V and 6 bases at J, with 20 bases in the middle. Per the germline V gene, CDR1 is SGHNT and CDR2 is YYREEE (reference sequence). This CDR3 comprises 16 residues. This chain's CDR3 is CASSFWGQIIGKTQYF. In DNA form, the CDR3 reads TGTGCCAGCAGCTTCTGGGGCCAGATAATAGGAAAGACCCAGTACTTC.

The V call is TRBV24-1, the J call TRBJ2-1; possibly TRBD2 for D (5 bases). Germline V lookup: CDR1 KGHDR, CDR2 SFDVKD. The CDR3 runs 14 residues. Trimming removed 9 bases at V and 0 bases at J, with 11 bases between. The CDR3 sequence: CATGGLPSYNEQFF. Here the CDR3 DNA reads TGTGCCACCGGAGGACTCCCCTCCTACAATGAGCAGTTCTTC.

This rearrangement joins TRBV2 to TRBJ2-3; 12 nucleotides line up with TRBD2. The germline V gene has CDR1 SNHLY and CDR2 FYNNEI. V lost 7 bases to trimming and J lost 5 bases; unmatched junction nucleotides: 13. The CDR3 has 17 residues. The CDR3 nucleotides read TGTGCCAGCAACAACTTACCTAGCGGGGGGGCCATAGATACGCAGTATTTT. The encoded protein is CASNNLPSGGAIDTQYF.

This clone was observed a single time. V is TRBV5-1 and J is TRBJ2-1; D is uncertain. Trimming pared 0 bases from V and 6 bases from J, leaving 10 bases between. CDR3 size: 14 residues. Germline V gene sequence: CDR1 SGHRS, CDR2 YFSETQ. CDR3 sequence reads: CASSLASGSNEQFF. CDR3 coding DNA: TGCGCCAGCAGCTTGGCTTCCGGGTCCAATGAGCAGTTCTTC.

The chain combines TRBV5-8 with TRBJ2-5; TRBD2 aligns across 12 bases. Per the germline V gene, CDR1 is SGHTS and CDR2 is YDEGEE. There are 16 residues in the CDR3. Unmatched junction bases numbered 5, after V lost 5 bases and J lost 0 bases. For the CDR3, the DNA is TGTGCCAGCAGTAATGGACTAGCGGGATACCAAGAGACCCAGTACTTC. Its translation is CASSNGLAGYQETQYF.

The V gene is TRBV15, the J gene TRBJ1-3; tentative D call: TRBD1 (6 bases). The V end lost 3 bases, the J end lost 0 bases, and 9 bases lay between the germline ends. Per germline, CDR1 LNHNV and CDR2 YYDKDF (reference sequence). The length of the CDR3 is 15 residues. Here the CDR3 DNA reads TGTGCCACCAGCAGGAAACAGGGCTCTGGAAACACCATATATTTT. This codes for CATSRKQGSGNTIYF. Combining the CDR3 with reference TRBV15 and TRBJ1-3 gives the whole variable domain DAMVIQNPRYQVTQFGKPVTLSCSQTLNHNVMYWYQQKSSQAPKLLFHYYDKDFNNEADTPDNFQSRRPNTSFCFLDIRSPGLGDTAMYLCATSRKQGSGNTIYFGEGSWLTVV.

The chain joins TRBV28 to TRBJ2-7, with TRBD2 identical over 11 bases. This CDR3 comprises 13 residues. V dropped 5 bases and J dropped 6; count of bases not matched to a gene: 3. The germline V gene encodes CDR1 MDHEN and CDR2 SYDVKM. This CDR3 is CASSTSGRSEQYF. The CDR3 DNA reads TGTGCCAGCAGTACTAGCGGGAGATCCGAGCAGTACTTC. Filled out from reference TRBV28 and TRBJ2-7, the complete variable domain reads DVKVTQSSRYLVKRTGEKVFLECVQDMDHENMFWYRQDPGLGLRLIYFSYDVKMKEKGDIPEGYSVSREKKERFSLILESASTNQTSMYLCASSTSGRSEQYFGPGTRLTVT.

This rearrangement joins TRBV19 to TRBJ1-1, with 7 bases lining up with TRBD1. CDR1 is LNHDA and CDR2 is SQIVND in the germline V gene (reference sequence). J lost 5 bases, V lost 4 bases, and 4 bases had no gene match. The CDR3 spans 13 residues. The CDR3 protein is CASSKTGLTEAFF. In DNA form, the CDR3 reads TGTGCCAGTAGTAAGACAGGGTTAACTGAAGCTTTCTTT.

J is TRBJ1-1 and V is TRBV6-1; 7 nucleotides match TRBD1. This CDR3 is 15 amino acids long. With 3 bases clipped from V and 6 bases from J, the junction kept 10 bases outside the gene matches. Germline loops: CDR1 MNHNS, CDR2 SASEGT. CDR3 protein: CASSDAGTAYPEAFF. The CDR3 DNA reads as TGTGCCAGCAGTGATGCCGGGACAGCCTACCCTGAAGCTTTCTTT.

This rearrangement joins TRBV21-1 to TRBJ1-6; the D call TRBD1 from the table was never checked on the DNA. TRBV21-1 is a recognized pseudogene. This CDR3 spans 20 amino acids. The CDR3 nucleotides read TGTGCCAGCAGCAACGGAGTCCCGGGACAGGGCCTCGGGATAAATTCACCCCTCCACTTT. This sequence encodes CASSNGVPGQGLGINSPLHF.

V usage is TRBV19 and J usage is TRBJ1-6, with a tentative D call TRBD1 (6 bases). This CDR3 region has 16 residues. Germline-derived CDR1 and CDR2 are LNHDA and SQIVND (reference sequence). Deletions cut 6 bases from V and 1 base from J, with 13 bases between. DNA for the CDR3: TGTGCCAGTAGCCTGGACAGAAGTTCCTATAATTCACCCCTCCACTTT. It translates to CASSLDRSSYNSPLHF.

This sequence joins TRBV7-8 and TRBJ2-6; D uncertain. The V and J ends lost 2 bases and 0 bases respectively, with 17 bases between them. This CDR3 has 19 residues. Germline loops: CDR1 SGHVS, CDR2 FQNEAQ. In nucleotides, the CDR3 is TGTGCCAGCAGCTTATGGATCAGGCCAAAGAGCTCTGGGGCCAACGTCCTGACTTTC. Its translation is CASSLWIRPKSSGANVLTF.

V and J are TRBV6-6 and TRBJ1-3; unclear D gene. This CDR3 spans 13 amino acids. V lost 9 bases, J lost 0 bases, and 9 bases lay in between. CDR1 and CDR2 (germline): MNHNY, SVGAGI (reference sequence). CDR3 nucleotides: TGTGCCAGTCTAACTACCTCTGGAAACACCATATATTTT. Its protein is CASLTTSGNTIYF.

V gene TRBV5-1 combines with J gene TRBJ2-7; TRBD1 matches at 8 bases. The CDR3 length is 15 residues. Losses at the gene ends were 0 bases for V and 3 bases for J; bases not matched to a gene: 5. Germline assignment: CDR1 SGHRS and CDR2 YFSETQ. The CDR3 DNA sequence: TGCGCCAGCAGCTTGGTTCCCGGACAGGGCTACGAGCAGTACTTC. It is translated as CASSLVPGQGYEQYF.

This clone was seen only a few times. The chain recombines TRBV28 with TRBJ1-5; possibly TRBD1 for D (5 bases). This CDR3 region has 15 residues. V lost 2 bases to trimming and J lost 4 bases, with 12 bases between them. Per germline, CDR1 MDHEN and CDR2 SYDVKM. CDR3 nucleotides: TGTGCCAGCAGTTTACGGGGGGTGCGAAATCAGCCCCAGCATTTT. Protein sequence: CASSLRGVRNQPQHF.

This sequence joins TRBV5-1 and TRBJ2-4; 7 nucleotides line up with TRBD1. CDR3 length equals 16 residues. Germline-derived CDR1 and CDR2 are SGHRS and YFSETQ. J lost 5 bases, V lost 4 bases, and 12 bases had no gene match. In DNA form, the CDR3 reads TGCGCCAGCAGCCCCGATTCCGGGACAGTCGAAAACATTCAGTACTTC. This encodes CASSPDSGTVENIQYF.

The rearrangement joins TRBV9 to TRBJ2-5, with D maybe TRBD2 (6 bases). This CDR3 is 16 amino acids long. Trimming removed 4 bases from V and 5 bases from J, with 21 bases in between. Germline V gene sequence: CDR1 SGDLS, CDR2 YYNGEE. The DNA for the CDR3 is TGTGCCAGCAGCCCATCAGCTACCGGGGGTCTGGAGACCCAGTACTTC. Amino acid sequence: CASSPSATGGLETQYF. The variable domain in full, completed from reference TRBV9 and TRBJ2-5, reads DSGVTQTPKHLITATGQRVTLRCSPRSGDLSVYWYQQSLDQGLQFLIQYYNGEERAKGNILERFSAQQFPDLHSELNLSSLELGDSALYFCASSPSATGGLETQYFGPGTRLLVL.

V gene TRBV6-2 or TRBV6-3 combines with J gene TRBJ1-6; 8 bases are a match to TRBD1. Germline trimming cut 6 bases from V and 10 bases from J; bases unmatched to any gene: 8. The length of the CDR3 is 14 residues. The germline CDR1 and CDR2 sequences are MNHEY and SVGEGT. The CDR3 DNA follows: TGTGCCAGCAGCTTCAGGGGGCAAGACTCACCCCTCCACTTT. Protein sequence: CASSFRGQDSPLHF.

This chain uses TRBV2 with TRBJ2-7; TRBD2 aligns across 8 bases. Germline trimming cut 10 bases from V and 3 bases from J; bases unmatched to any gene: 8. The CDR3 loop spans 13 amino acids. Germline-derived CDR1 and CDR2 are SNHLY and FYNNEI. The CDR3 reads CATTSGAVYEQYF. In nucleotides, the CDR3 is TGTGCCACTACTAGCGGAGCAGTCTACGAGCAGTACTTC. Combining the CDR3 with reference TRBV2 and TRBJ2-7 gives the whole variable domain EPEVTQTPSHQVTQMGQEVILRCVPISNHLYFYWYRQILGQKVEFLVSFYNNEISEKSEIFDDQFSVERPDGSNFTLKIRSTKLEDSAMYFCATTSGAVYEQYFGPGTRLTVT.

The J gene is TRBJ2-7, the V gene TRBV19; D might be TRBD2 (5 bases). CDR3 length: 14 amino acids. CDR1 is LNHDA, CDR2 SQIVND, per germline (reference sequence). V was pared by 2 bases and J by 0 bases, with 8 bases between. The CDR3 loop is CASSIISGSYEQYF. CDR3 bases: TGTGCCAGTAGTATAATAAGCGGCTCCTACGAGCAGTACTTC.